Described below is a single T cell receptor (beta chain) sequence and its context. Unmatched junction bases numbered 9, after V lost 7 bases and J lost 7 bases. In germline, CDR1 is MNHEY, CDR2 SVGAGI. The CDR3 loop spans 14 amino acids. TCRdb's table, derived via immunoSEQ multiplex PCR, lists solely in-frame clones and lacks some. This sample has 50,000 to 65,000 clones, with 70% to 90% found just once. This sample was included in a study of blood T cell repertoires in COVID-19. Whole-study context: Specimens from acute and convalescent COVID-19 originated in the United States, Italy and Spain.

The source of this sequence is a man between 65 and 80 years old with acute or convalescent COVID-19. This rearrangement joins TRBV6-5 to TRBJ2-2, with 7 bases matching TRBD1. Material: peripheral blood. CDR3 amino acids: CASKSRGPGGELFF. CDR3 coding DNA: TGTGCCAGCAAGTCTAGGGGGCCGGGCGGGGAGCTGTTTTTT.